This T cell receptor beta chain emerged from a study of CD8 T cells in ankylosing spondylitis. Remarks on this clonotype: Its antigen is not identified.

This CDR3 has 12 amino acids. V lost 2 bases, J lost 9 bases, and 5 bases lay in between. TCR beta libraries were made by quantitative 5'-RACE with molecular barcodes. TCRdb called the 5' RACE reads again in MiXCR, with one record for every CDR3 protein. This sample has 350,000 to 450,000 distinct CDR3 sequences; around 26% occur once, and the top ten carry 0.75% to 0.9%. Whole-study results and caveats: Clones linked to disease were reported to show significant enrichment in matched ankylosing spondylitis synovial fluid. Certain motif variants had earlier appeared in reactive arthritis synovial fluid and blood. A TCR beta motif made of about eight highly homologous variants seemed typical of ankylosing spondylitis blood. CD8+ by phenotype, disease-linked clones were relatively rare in peripheral blood.

The rearrangement uses TRBV12-3 or TRBV12-4 and TRBJ1-6; D is unclear. The sequence was obtained from a male donor with ankylosing spondylitis. Source material: blood, either unsorted or a sorted T cell fraction (not recorded which). CDR3 amino acids: CASSLNGSPLHF. CDR3 DNA sequence: TGTGCCAGCAGTTTAAATGGTTCACCCCTCCACTTT.